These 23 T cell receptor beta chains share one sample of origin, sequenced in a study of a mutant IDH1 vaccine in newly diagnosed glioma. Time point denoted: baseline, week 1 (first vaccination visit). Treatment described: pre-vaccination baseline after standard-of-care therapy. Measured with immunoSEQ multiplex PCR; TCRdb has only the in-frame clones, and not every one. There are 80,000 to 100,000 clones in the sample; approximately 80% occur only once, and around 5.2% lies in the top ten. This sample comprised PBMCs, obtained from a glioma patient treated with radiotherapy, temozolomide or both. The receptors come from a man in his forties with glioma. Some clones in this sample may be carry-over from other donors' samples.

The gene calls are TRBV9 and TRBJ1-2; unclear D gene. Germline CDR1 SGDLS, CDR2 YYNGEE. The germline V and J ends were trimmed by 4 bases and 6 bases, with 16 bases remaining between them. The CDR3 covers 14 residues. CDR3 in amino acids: CASSPEAKVDGYTF. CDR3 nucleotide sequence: TGTGCCAGCAGCCCAGAGGCCAAAGTGGATGGCTACACCTTC.

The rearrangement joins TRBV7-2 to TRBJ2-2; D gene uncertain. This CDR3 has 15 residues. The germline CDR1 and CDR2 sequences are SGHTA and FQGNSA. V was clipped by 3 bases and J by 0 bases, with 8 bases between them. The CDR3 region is CASSFIQSNTGELFF. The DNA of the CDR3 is TGTGCCAGCAGCTTTATCCAGTCGAACACCGGGGAGCTGTTTTTT. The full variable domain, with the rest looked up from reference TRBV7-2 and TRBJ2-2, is GAGVSQSPSNKVTEKGKDVELRCDPISGHTALYWYRQSLGQGLEFLIYFQGNSAPDKSGLPSDRFSAERTGGSVSTLTIQRTQQEDSAVYLCASSFIQSNTGELFFGEGSRLTVL.

DNA for the CDR3: TGTGCCAGCAGCTTATCATTTGAGCAGTTCTTC. As protein: CASSLSFEQFF. The gene calls are TRBV7-9 and TRBJ2-1; unclear D gene. V was shortened by 2 bases and J by 9 bases, with 5 bases between the two germline ends. The CDR3 length is 11 residues. Germline V gene lookup returns CDR1 SEHNR and CDR2 FQNEAQ (reference sequence).

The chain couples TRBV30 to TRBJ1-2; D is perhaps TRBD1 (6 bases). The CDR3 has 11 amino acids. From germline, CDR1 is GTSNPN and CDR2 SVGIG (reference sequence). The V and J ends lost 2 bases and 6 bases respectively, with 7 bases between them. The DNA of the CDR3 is TGTGCCTGGAGTCCAGGGGATGGCTACACCTTC. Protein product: CAWSPGDGYTF.

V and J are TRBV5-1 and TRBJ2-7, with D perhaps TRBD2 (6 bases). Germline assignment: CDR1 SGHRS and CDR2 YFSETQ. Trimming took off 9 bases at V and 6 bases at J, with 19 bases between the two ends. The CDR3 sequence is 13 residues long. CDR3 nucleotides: TGCGCCACCTCGGTCGGAGGGAGCGGCGAGCAGTACTTC. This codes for CATSVGGSGEQYF. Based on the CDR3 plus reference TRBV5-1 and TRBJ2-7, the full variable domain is KAGVTQTPRYLIKTRGQQVTLSCSPISGHRSVSWYQQTPGQGLQFLFEYFSETQRNKGNFPGRFSGRQFSNSRSEMNVSTLELGDSALYLCATSVGGSGEQYFGPGTRLTVT.

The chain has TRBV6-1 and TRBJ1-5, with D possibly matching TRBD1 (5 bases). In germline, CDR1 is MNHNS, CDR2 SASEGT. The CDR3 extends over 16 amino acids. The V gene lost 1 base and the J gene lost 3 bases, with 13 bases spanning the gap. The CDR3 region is CASSEEGNLSNQPQHF. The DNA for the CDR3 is TGTGCCAGCAGTGAAGAGGGGAATCTCTCCAATCAGCCCCAGCATTTT.

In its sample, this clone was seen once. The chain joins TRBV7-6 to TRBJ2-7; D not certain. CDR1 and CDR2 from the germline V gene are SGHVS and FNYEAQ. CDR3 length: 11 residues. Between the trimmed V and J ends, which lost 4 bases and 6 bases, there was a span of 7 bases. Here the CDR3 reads CASSSTSEQYF. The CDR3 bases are TGTGCCAGCAGCTCGACATCCGAGCAGTACTTC.

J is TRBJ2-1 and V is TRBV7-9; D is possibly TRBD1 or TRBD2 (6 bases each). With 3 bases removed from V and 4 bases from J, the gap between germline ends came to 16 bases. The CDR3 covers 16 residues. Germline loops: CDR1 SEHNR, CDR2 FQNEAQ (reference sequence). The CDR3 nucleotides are TGTGCCAGCAGCTTCGCCGCGGGACAAGGATACAATGAGCAGTTCTTC. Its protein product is CASSFAAGQGYNEQFF.

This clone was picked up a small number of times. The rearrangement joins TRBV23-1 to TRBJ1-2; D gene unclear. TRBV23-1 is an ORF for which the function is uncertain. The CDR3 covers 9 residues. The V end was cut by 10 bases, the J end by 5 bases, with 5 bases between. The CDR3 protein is CAIVYGYTF. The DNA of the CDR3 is TGCGCCATCGTATATGGCTACACCTTC.

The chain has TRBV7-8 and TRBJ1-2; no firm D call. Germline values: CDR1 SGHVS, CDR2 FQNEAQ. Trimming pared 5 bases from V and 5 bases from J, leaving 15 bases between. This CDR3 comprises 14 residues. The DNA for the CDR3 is TGTGCCAGCAGCCCCGGGCTTTGGGGATATGGCTACACCTTC. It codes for CASSPGLWGYGYTF.

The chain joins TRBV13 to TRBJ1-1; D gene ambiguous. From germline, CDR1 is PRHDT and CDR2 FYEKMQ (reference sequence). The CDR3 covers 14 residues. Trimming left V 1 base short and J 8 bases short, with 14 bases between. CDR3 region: CASSLEGDWKEAFF. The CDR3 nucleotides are TGTGCCAGCAGCTTAGAGGGCGATTGGAAGGAAGCTTTCTTT.

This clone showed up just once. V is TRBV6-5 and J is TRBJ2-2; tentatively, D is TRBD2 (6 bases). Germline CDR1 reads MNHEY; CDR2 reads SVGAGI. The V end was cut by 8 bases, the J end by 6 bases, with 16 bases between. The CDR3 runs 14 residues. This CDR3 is CASVAGSWSGELFF. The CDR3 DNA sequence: TGTGCCAGCGTGGCGGGGTCCTGGTCCGGGGAGCTGTTTTTT.

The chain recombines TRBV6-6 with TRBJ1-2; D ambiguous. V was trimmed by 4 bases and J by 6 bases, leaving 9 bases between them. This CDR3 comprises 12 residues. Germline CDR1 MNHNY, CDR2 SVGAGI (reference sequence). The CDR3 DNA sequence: TGTGCCAGCAGTTCTAGTATCGATGGCTACACCTTC. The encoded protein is CASSSSIDGYTF.

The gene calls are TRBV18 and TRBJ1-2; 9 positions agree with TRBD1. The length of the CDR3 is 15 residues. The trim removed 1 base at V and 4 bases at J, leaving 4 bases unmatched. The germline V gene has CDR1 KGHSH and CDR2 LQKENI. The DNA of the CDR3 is TGTGCCAGCTCACCACGGGACAGGGATAGCTATGGCTACACCTTC. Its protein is CASSPRDRDSYGYTF.

The CDR3 region has the DNA TGCGCCAGCAGCTTGGGGACAGGGACGGATAATTCACCCCTCCACTTT. Its translation: CASSLGTGTDNSPLHF. The J gene is TRBJ1-6, the V gene TRBV5-1; 8 bases map to TRBD1. V trimming: 0 bases; J trimming: 5 bases; junction bases outside the gene matches: 4. Germline CDR1 and CDR2: SGHRS and YFSETQ. The CDR3 runs to 16 residues.

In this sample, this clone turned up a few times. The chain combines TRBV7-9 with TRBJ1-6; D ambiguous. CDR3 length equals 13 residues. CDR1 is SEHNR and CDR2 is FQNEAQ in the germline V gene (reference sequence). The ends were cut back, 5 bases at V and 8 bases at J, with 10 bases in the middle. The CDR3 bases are TGTGCCAGCAGCCCTAGGCAGGATTCACCCCTCCACTTT. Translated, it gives CASSPRQDSPLHF.

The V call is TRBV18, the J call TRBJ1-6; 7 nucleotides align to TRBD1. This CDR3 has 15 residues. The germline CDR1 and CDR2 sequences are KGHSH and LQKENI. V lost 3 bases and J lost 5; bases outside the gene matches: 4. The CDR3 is CASSPRQGDNSPLHF. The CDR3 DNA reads TGTGCCAGCTCACCCAGACAGGGAGATAATTCACCCCTCCACTTT.

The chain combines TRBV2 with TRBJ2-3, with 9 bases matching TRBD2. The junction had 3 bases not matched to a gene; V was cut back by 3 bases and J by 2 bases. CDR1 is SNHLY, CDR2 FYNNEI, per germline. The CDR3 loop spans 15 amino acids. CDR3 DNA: TGTGCCAGCAGTGAGACTAGCGGATACACAGATACGCAGTATTTT. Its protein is CASSETSGYTDTQYF.

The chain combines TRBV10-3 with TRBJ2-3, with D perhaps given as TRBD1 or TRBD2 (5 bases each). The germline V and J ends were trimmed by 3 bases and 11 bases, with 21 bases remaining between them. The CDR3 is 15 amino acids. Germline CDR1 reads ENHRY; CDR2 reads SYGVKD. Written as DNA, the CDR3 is TGTGCCATCAGTGATTCCCAGGGACGGCCAGAGAGGCAGTATTTT. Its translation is CAISDSQGRPERQYF.

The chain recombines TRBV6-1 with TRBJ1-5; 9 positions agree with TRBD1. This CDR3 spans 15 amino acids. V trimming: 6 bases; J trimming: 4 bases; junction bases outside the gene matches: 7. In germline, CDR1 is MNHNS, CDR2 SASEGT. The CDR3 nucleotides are TGTGCCAGCAGACCCAGGACAGGGGCTAATCAGCCCCAGCATTTT. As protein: CASRPRTGANQPQHF.

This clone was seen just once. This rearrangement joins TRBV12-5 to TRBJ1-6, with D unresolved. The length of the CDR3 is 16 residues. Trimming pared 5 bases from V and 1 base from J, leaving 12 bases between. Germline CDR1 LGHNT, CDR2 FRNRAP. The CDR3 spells CASGREVGSYNSPLHF. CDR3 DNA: TGTGCTAGTGGTAGAGAAGTGGGATCCTATAATTCACCCCTCCACTTT.

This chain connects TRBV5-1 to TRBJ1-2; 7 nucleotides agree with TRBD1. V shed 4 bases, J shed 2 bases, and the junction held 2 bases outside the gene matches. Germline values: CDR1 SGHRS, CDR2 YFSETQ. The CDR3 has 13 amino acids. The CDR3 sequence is CASSPGGNYGYTF. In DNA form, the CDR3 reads TGCGCCAGCAGCCCAGGGGGAAACTATGGCTACACCTTC.

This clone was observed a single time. The CDR3: CAISVGAGVDQPQHF. In nucleotides, the CDR3 is TGTGCCATCAGTGTCGGGGCAGGGGTGGATCAGCCCCAGCATTTT. This chain links TRBV10-3 with TRBJ1-5, with a weak D call TRBD1 (6 bases). The germline V and J ends were trimmed by 4 bases and 5 bases, with 15 bases remaining between them. The CDR3 sequence is 15 residues long. Germline assignment: CDR1 ENHRY and CDR2 SYGVKD.